The 11 T cell receptor beta chains in this list originate from one sample, sequenced in a study of CD8 T cells in Susac syndrome. With random hexamers, 0.5 to 1 ug RNA was reverse transcribed. TCRdb analysed the immunoSEQ multiplex PCR reads with MiXCR anew, one entry per CDR3 protein. Counted here are about 76,000 distinct CDR3 sequences, approximately 94% occurring once; the ten biggest clones make up less than 0.55%. Sequences were obtained from CD8+ T cells from PBMCs. All receptors come from a human donor with Susac syndrome.

This clonotype is a singleton in its sample. The V gene is TRBV7-2, the J gene TRBJ2-3; 8 positions agree with TRBD1. Germline V gene sequence: CDR1 SGHTA, CDR2 FQGNSA. After removal of 4 bases from V and 5 bases from J, the junction contained 5 bases not matched to a gene. The CDR3 covers 14 residues. CDR3: CASSSRQGRDTQYF. The CDR3 DNA sequence: TGTGCCAGCAGCTCCCGACAGGGGAGAGATACGCAGTATTTT.

The V and J genes are TRBV5-4 and TRBJ1-1, with D tentatively TRBD1 (6 bases). Trimming removed 0 bases at V and 5 bases at J, with 11 bases between. The length of the CDR3 is 14 residues. In germline, CDR1 is SGHNT, CDR2 YYREEE (reference sequence). CDR3 coding DNA: TGTGCCAGCAGCTTGGCAGGGGCGTGGACTGAAGCTTTCTTT. Protein sequence: CASSLAGAWTEAFF.

The CDR3 region has the DNA TGTGCCAGCAGCTTAGCGGGACAGAAGGAGACCCAGTACTTC. Translating it yields CASSLAGQKETQYF. V is TRBV7-2 and J is TRBJ2-5; 7 positions agree with TRBD1. Trimming removed 0 bases from V and 5 bases from J; junction bases left unmatched: 3. The CDR3 has 14 residues. Germline CDR1 and CDR2: SGHTA and FQGNSA.

The V call is TRBV4-2, the J call TRBJ1-2; D possibly corresponds to TRBD1 (5 bases). The ends were cut back, 0 bases at V and 8 bases at J, with 10 bases in the middle. CDR3 length: 13 residues. Germline CDR1 LGHNA, CDR2 YNFKEQ. CDR3 amino acids: CASSQEAGRGYTF. The CDR3 DNA reads TGTGCCAGCAGCCAAGAGGCAGGGCGAGGCTACACCTTC.

The chain joins TRBV19 to TRBJ2-1, with D perhaps matching TRBD1 or TRBD2 (5 bases each). Germline V gene sequence: CDR1 LNHDA, CDR2 SQIVND (reference sequence). The CDR3 spans 13 residues. V was clipped by 5 bases and J by 7 bases, with 12 bases between them. CDR3 coding DNA: TGTGCCAGTAGTCTCTCTGAGGGGAATGAGCAGTTCTTC. Residues: CASSLSEGNEQFF.

The V and J genes are TRBV27 and TRBJ2-3, with 7 bases identical to TRBD2. V gave up 7 bases and J gave up 0 bases; unmatched junction bases: 10. Germline loops: CDR1 MNHEY, CDR2 SMNVEV (reference sequence). The CDR3 is 16 residues long. In DNA form, the CDR3 reads TGTGCCAGCATTTCGACGGGGGGTGCTAGCACAGATACGCAGTATTTT. This codes for CASISTGGASTDTQYF.

Of note for this clonotype: The conserved final phenylalanine or tryptophan is absent from the CDR3, which likely points to a read error. The V and J genes are TRBV20-1 and TRBJ2-1; 15 bases agree with TRBD2. The germline CDR1 and CDR2 sequences are DFQATT and SNEGSKA (reference sequence). With V trimmed by 0 bases and J by 0 bases, 6 bases remained unmatched. CDR3 length: 19 residues. CDR3 protein: CSARDLGLAGGSSYNEQFL. In nucleotides, the CDR3 is TGCAGTGCTAGAGATCTCGGACTAGCGGGAGGGAGCTCCTACAATGAGCAGTTCTTG.

The chain uses TRBV7-9 and TRBJ1-1; unclear D gene. Trimming shortened V by 4 bases and J by 6 bases, and 12 bases separated the two germline ends. In germline, CDR1 is SEHNR, CDR2 FQNEAQ (reference sequence). The CDR3 runs 13 residues. CDR3 DNA sequence: TGTGCCAGCAGCTCCGGGGTAGAGGCTGAAGCTTTCTTT. Its protein is CASSSGVEAEAFF.

The chain recombines TRBV5-8 with TRBJ2-5; D is possibly TRBD1 (6 bases). CDR3 length: 16 residues. V lost 4 bases to trimming and J lost 5 bases, with 21 bases between them. The V gene's germline CDR1 is SGHTS and CDR2 YDEGEE. CDR3 DNA sequence: TGTGCCAGCAGCCTACTATTCGGACAGAGGATGGAGACCCAGTACTTC. Protein product: CASSLLFGQRMETQYF.

The V gene is TRBV20-1, the J gene TRBJ2-7, with 8 nucleotides matching TRBD2. CDR1 DFQATT and CDR2 SNEGSKA come from the germline V gene (reference sequence). With V trimmed by 3 bases and J by 6 bases, 4 bases remained unmatched. The CDR3 totals 12 residues. The chain's CDR3 is CSARGSGVEQYF. As DNA, the CDR3 is TGCAGTGCTAGGGGTAGCGGGGTCGAGCAGTACTTC.

The chain is built from TRBV5-1 and TRBJ2-2; D is ambiguous. CDR1 is SGHRS, CDR2 YFSETQ, per germline. V lost 3 bases, J lost 5 bases, and 11 bases lay in between. The CDR3 extends over 14 amino acids. The CDR3: CASSSTISTGELFF. DNA of the CDR3: TGCGCCAGCAGCTCTACAATAAGTACCGGGGAGCTGTTTTTT.